This TCR beta chain is drawn from a study of T cell responses to AZD1222 COVID-19 vaccine. Broader study findings: Baseline antibody screening turned up just six seropositive AZD1222 recipients.

As for this clone: What it recognizes is unknown.

CDR1 and CDR2 from the germline V gene are MNHEY and SVGEGT. The germline V and J ends were trimmed by 7 bases and 3 bases, with 13 bases remaining between them. The CDR3 has 14 amino acids. Assay used: immunoSEQ multiplex PCR; TCRdb lists only in-frame clones, some missing. Of about 150,000 clones in the sample, about 87% were seen once. The sample was peripheral blood, taken on day 0 of MenACWY control vaccination. The receptor was isolated from an adult in good health. This chain uses TRBV6-2 or TRBV6-3 with TRBJ1-5; tentatively, D is TRBD1 (6 bases). CDR3: CASNPDRYNQPQHF. The CDR3 DNA reads TGTGCCAGCAACCCTGACAGGTACAATCAGCCCCAGCATTTT.